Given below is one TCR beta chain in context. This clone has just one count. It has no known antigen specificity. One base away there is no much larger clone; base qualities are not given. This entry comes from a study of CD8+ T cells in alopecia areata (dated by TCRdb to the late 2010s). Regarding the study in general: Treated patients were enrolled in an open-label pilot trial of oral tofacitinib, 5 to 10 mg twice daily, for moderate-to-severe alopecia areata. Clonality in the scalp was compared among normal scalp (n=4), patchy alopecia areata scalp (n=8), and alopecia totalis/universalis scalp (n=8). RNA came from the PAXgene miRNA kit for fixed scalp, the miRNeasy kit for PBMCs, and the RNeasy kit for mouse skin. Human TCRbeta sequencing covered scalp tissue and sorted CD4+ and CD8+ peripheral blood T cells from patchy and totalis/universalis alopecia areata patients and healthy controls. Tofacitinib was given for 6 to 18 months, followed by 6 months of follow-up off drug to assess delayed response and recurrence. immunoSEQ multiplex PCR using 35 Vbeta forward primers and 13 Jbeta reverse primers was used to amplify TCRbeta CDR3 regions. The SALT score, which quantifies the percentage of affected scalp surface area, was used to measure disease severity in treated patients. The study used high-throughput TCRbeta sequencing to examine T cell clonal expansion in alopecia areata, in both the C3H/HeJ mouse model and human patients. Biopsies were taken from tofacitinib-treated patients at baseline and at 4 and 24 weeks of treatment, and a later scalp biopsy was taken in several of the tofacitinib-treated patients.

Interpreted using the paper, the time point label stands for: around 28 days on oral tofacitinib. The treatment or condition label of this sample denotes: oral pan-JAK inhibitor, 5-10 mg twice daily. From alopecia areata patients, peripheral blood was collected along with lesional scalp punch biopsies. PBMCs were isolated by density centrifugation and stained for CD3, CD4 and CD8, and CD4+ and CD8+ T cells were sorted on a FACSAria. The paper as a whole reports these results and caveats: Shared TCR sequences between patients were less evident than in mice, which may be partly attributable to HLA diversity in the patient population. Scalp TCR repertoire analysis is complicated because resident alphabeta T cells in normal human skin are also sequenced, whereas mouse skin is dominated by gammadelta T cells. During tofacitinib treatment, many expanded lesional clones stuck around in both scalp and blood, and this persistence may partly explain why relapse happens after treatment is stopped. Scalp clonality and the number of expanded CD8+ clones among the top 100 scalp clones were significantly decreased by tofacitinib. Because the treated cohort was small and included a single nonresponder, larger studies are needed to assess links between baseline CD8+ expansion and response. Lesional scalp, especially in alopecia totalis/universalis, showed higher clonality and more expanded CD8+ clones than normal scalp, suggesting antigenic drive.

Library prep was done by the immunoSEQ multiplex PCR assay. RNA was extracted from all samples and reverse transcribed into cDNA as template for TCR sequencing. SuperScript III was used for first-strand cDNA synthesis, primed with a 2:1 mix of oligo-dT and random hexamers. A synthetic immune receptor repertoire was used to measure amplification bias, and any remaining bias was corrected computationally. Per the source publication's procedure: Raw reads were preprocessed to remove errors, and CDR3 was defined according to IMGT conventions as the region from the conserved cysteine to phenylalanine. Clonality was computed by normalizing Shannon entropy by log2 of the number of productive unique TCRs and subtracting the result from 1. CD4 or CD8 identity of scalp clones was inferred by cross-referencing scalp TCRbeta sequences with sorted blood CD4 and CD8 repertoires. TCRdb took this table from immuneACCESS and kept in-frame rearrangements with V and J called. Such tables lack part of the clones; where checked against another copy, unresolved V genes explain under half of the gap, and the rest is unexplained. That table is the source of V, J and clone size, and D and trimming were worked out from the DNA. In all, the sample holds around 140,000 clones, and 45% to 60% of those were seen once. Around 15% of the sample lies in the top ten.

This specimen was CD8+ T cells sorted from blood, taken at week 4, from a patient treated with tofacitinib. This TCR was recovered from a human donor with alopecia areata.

The DNA sequence is as follows: TGCGCCAGCAGCCAAGGGGGGCCCCTCCACTTT. It encodes CASSQGGPLHF. This chain is built from TRBV4-3 and TRBJ1-6; D gene: possibly TRBD1, on 5 matching bases. The CDR3 runs 11 amino acids, cysteine and phenylalanine included. The kept DNA is CDR3 alone, 33 bases in frame from the first base. V gives up 1 base and J gives up 13 bases, and the segment between their germline ends measures 5 bases. As encoded in the germline V gene, CDR1 is LGHNA while CDR2 is YSLEER.